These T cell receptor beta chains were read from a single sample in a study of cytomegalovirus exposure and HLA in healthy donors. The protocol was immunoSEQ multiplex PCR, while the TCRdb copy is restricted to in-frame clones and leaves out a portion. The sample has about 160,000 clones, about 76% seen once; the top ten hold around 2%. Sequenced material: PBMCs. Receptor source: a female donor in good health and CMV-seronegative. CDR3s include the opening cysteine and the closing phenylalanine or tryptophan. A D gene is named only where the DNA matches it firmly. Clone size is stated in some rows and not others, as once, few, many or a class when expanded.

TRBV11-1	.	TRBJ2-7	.	CASSSTLPYEQYF	TGTGCCAGCAGCTCTACGTTACCCTACGAGCAGTACTTC
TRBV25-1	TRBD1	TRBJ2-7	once	CASSPGQGVYEQYF	TGTGCCAGCAGCCCGGGACAGGGCGTCTACGAGCAGTACTTC
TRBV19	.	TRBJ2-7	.	CASSGDTYEQYF	TGTGCCAGTTCCGGGGATACCTACGAGCAGTACTTC
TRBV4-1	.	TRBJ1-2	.	CASSQDWSLGTYGYTF	TGCGCCAGCAGCCAAGATTGGAGCCTCGGTACCTATGGCTACACCTTC
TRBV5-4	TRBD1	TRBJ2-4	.	CASSWRQGADIQYF	TGTGCCAGCAGCTGGAGACAGGGGGCGGACATTCAGTACTTC
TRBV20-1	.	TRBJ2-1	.	CSSYYNEQFF	TGCAGCTCTTACTACAATGAGCAGTTCTTC
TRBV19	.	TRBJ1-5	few	CASSIRDTSNQPQHF	TGTGCCAGTAGTATACGGGACACTAGCAATCAGCCCCAGCATTTT
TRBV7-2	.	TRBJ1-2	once	CASSLRQANYGYTF	TGTGCCAGCAGCTTAAGACAGGCGAACTATGGCTACACCTTC
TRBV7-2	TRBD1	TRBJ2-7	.	CASSLSRDRGSYEQYF	TGTGCCAGCAGCTTATCTCGGGACAGGGGCTCCTACGAGCAGTACTTC
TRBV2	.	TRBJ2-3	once	CASSELSTSTDTQYF	TGTGCCAGCAGTGAACTTTCGACTAGCACAGATACGCAGTATTTT
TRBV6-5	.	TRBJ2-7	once	CASSWGSSYEQYF	TGTGCCAGCAGTTGGGGCAGCTCCTACGAGCAGTACTTC
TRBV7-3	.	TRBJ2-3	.	CASSAQGTDTQYF	TGTGCCAGCAGCGCCCAGGGGACAGATACGCAGTATTTT
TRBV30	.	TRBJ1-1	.	CAYNRRLGNTEAFF	TGTGCCTACAACAGGCGGTTAGGAAACACTGAAGCTTTCTTT
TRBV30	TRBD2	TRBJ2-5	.	CAWNQAGEETQYF	TGTGCCTGGAACCAGGCGGGGGAGGAGACCCAGTACTTC
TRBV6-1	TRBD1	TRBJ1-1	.	CASSWDSEAFF	TGTGCCAGCAGTTGGGACAGTGAAGCTTTCTTT
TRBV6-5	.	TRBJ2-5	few	CASSYSSRETQYF	TGTGCCAGCAGTTACTCCTCTCGGGAGACCCAGTACTTC
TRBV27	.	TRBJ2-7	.	CASSFRGEWMEQYF	TGTGCCAGCAGTTTCAGGGGTGAGTGGATGGAGCAGTACTTC
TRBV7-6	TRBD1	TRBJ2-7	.	CASSLEDRGYEQYF	TGTGCCAGCAGCCTAGAGGACAGGGGCTACGAGCAGTACTTC
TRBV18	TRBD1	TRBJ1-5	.	CASSPRVLGGEDQPQHF	TGTGCCAGCTCACCACGGGTTTTAGGGGGCGAGGATCAGCCCCAGCATTTT
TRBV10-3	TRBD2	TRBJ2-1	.	CAIRNDGGSSYNEQFF	TGTGCCATCAGGAACGATGGCGGGAGCTCCTACAATGAGCAGTTCTTC
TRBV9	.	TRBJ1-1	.	CASTGDSTEAFF	TGTGCCAGCACCGGTGACAGCACTGAAGCTTTCTTT
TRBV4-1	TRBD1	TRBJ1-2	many	CASRTDRNGGYTF	TGCGCCAGCAGGACGGACAGGAATGGGGGCTACACCTTC
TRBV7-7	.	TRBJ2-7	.	CASSLAQGAAYEQYF	TGTGCCAGCAGCTTAGCGCAGGGTGCGGCCTACGAGCAGTACTTC
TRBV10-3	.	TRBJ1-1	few	CAISDMADTEAFF	TGTGCCATCAGTGATATGGCGGACACTGAAGCTTTCTTT
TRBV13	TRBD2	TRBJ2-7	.	CASSLGVAGGVDEQYF	TGTGCCAGCAGCTTAGGCGTTGCGGGAGGCGTGGACGAGCAGTACTTC
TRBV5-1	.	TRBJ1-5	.	CASSSIPGRNQPQHF	TGCGCCAGCAGCAGTATACCGGGGAGAAATCAGCCCCAGCATTTT
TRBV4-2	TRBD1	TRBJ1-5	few	CASSQGGQGDYQPQHF	TGTGCCAGCAGCCAAGGAGGACAGGGAGATTATCAGCCCCAGCATTTT
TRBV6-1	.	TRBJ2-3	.	CASRDRGYRDTQYF	TGTGCCAGCAGAGATAGGGGATACCGAGATACGCAGTATTTT
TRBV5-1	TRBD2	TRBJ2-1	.	CASSLGTTYNEQFF	TGCGCCAGCAGCTTAGGGACTACCTACAATGAGCAGTTCTTC